A selection of T cell receptor beta chains follows, all from one sample in a study of blood T cell repertoires in COVID-19. Assay: immunoSEQ multiplex PCR; the TCRdb copy retains only in-frame clones and omits some. The sample includes fewer than 250,000 clones, about 82% of them seen just once. Material: PBMCs or T cells enriched from blood (not recorded which). All receptors derive from a woman between 45 and 60 years old who had recovered from COVID-19. Each CDR3 is given with its conserved first and last residue. The D gene is left open where the match is weak. Clone sizes are given selectively: once, few, many, or a class where the clone is expanded.

J	D	V	size	CDR3	DNA
TRBJ1-1	TRBD1	TRBV9	-	CASSRTGNTEAFF	TGTGCCAGCAGCCGGACAGGGAACACTGAAGCTTTCTTT
TRBJ2-7	TRBD1	TRBV28	-	CASSPSVGGTGVSYEQYF	TGTGCCAGCAGTCCCTCCGTTGGGGGGACAGGGGTTTCCTACGAGCAGTACTTC
TRBJ2-3	-	TRBV2	-	CASKASGTQYF	TGTGCCAGCAAGGCCAGCGGCACGCAGTATTTT
TRBJ2-3	-	TRBV30	-	CAWSPDSETTDTQYF	TGTGCCTGGAGTCCCGACAGTGAGACCACAGATACGCAGTATTTT
TRBJ1-4	-	TRBV19	-	CASSPPGPGRLTF	TGTGCCAGTAGTCCCCCAGGGCCAGGACGACTGACATTT
TRBJ1-6	TRBD1	TRBV15	-	CATRMDRAANSPLHF	TGTGCCACCAGAATGGACAGGGCCGCGAATTCACCCCTCCACTTT
TRBJ2-1	-	TRBV7-9	-	CASNPAAYNEQFF	TGTGCCAGCAACCCAGCGGCTTACAATGAGCAGTTCTTC
TRBJ2-5	TRBD2	TRBV2	-	CASSEEGLAGRETQYF	TGTGCCAGCAGTGAAGAGGGACTAGCGGGGCGGGAGACCCAGTACTTC
TRBJ1-1	-	TRBV2	-	CASTGVRNTEAFF	TGTGCCAGCACAGGGGTAAGGAACACTGAAGCTTTCTTT
TRBJ2-1	TRBD2	TRBV11-3	-	CASSLGLAGGPMQFF	TGTGCCAGCAGCTTAGGGCTAGCGGGGGGGCCGATGCAGTTCTTC
TRBJ1-1	TRBD1	TRBV6-5	-	CASRRQGITEAFF	TGTGCCAGCAGGAGACAGGGAATCACTGAAGCTTTCTTT
TRBJ1-2	TRBD1	TRBV11-1	-	CASSYDRDGYTF	TGTGCCAGCAGCTATGACAGGGATGGCTACACCTTC
TRBJ1-2	-	TRBV19	-	CASSILPTTYGYTF	TGTGCCAGTAGTATACTACCCACCACCTATGGCTACACCTTC
TRBJ1-4	-	TRBV19	-	CASRLTTNEKLFF	TGTGCCAGTAGGCTAACAACTAATGAAAAACTGTTTTTT
TRBJ1-2	TRBD1	TRBV19	-	CASSILRGLGYGYTF	TGTGCCAGTAGTATTTTGAGGGGGCTCGGCTATGGCTACACCTTC
TRBJ1-3	-	TRBV5-6	few	CASSLFALRSSGNTIYF	TGTGCCAGCAGCTTGTTCGCGCTAAGGAGCTCTGGAAACACCATATATTTT
TRBJ2-7	TRBD1	TRBV19	-	CASSGQGAHEQYF	TGTGCCAGTAGTGGGCAGGGGGCCCACGAGCAGTACTTC
TRBJ2-3	-	TRBV21-1	-	CASPVRISTDTQYF	TGTGCCAGTCCTGTCAGGATTTCCACAGATACGCAGTATTTT
TRBJ1-6	-	TRBV7-8	-	CASSLRARGTLYSPLHF	TGTGCCAGCAGCTTACGGGCCCGGGGGACCTTATATTCACCCCTCCACTTT
TRBJ2-3	-	TRBV5-1	-	CASSRLGGLTDTQYF	TGCGCCAGCAGCAGGCTGGGTGGGCTCACAGATACGCAGTATTTT
TRBJ1-1	TRBD1	TRBV28	-	CASRLWTGEAFF	TGTGCCAGCCGCCTCTGGACAGGGGAGGCTTTCTTT
TRBJ1-5	-	TRBV5-6	once	CASSLARGRQPQHF	TGTGCCAGCAGCTTGGCCCGGGGAAGACAGCCCCAGCATTTT
TRBJ2-1	-	TRBV9	-	CASSARLVGSYNEQFF	TGTGCCAGCAGCGCGAGACTGGTCGGATCCTACAATGAGCAGTTCTTC
TRBJ1-1	-	TRBV19	-	CASSPYPADTEAFF	TGTGCCAGTAGTCCGTACCCCGCGGACACTGAAGCTTTCTTT
TRBJ1-2	TRBD1	TRBV7-2	-	CASSPSTTGTYGYTF	TGTGCCAGCAGCCCCTCTACGACAGGGACCTATGGCTACACCTTC
TRBJ2-5	TRBD1	TRBV9	-	CASNRGTGGRETQYF	TGTGCCAGCAACCGAGGGACAGGGGGCCGGGAGACCCAGTACTTC
TRBJ1-5	-	TRBV11-2	-	CASSLDWLPNQPQHF	TGTGCCAGCAGCTTAGATTGGCTCCCCAATCAGCCCCAGCATTTT
TRBJ2-1	-	TRBV5-1	-	CASRGYGGKGEQFF	TGCGCCAGCAGAGGGTATGGCGGGAAAGGTGAGCAGTTCTTC
TRBJ2-7	-	TRBV12-3/TRBV12-4	-	CASSLGWPYEQYF	TGTGCCAGCAGTTTAGGATGGCCTTACGAGCAGTACTTC
TRBJ1-1	TRBD1	TRBV11-2	-	CASSFTTGGKTEAFF	TGTGCCAGCAGCTTTACGACAGGGGGCAAAACTGAAGCTTTCTTT
TRBJ1-1	-	TRBV9	-	CASSVAPDRTTEAFF	TGTGCCAGCAGCGTAGCTCCCGACAGGACCACTGAAGCTTTCTTT
TRBJ2-7	TRBD1	TRBV5-1	-	CASSLAGGQGPQFSYEQYF	TGCGCCAGCAGCCTGGCGGGGGGACAGGGGCCTCAATTCTCCTACGAGCAGTACTTC
TRBJ2-3	-	TRBV27	-	CASSPYGATQYF	TGTGCCAGCAGTCCCTACGGAGCTACGCAGTATTTT
TRBJ2-7	TRBD2	TRBV13	once	CASRRIAGVGEQYF	TGTGCCAGCAGGAGGATAGCGGGAGTGGGTGAGCAGTACTTC
TRBJ1-5	TRBD1	TRBV28	-	CASSSRGRGRANQPQHF	TGTGCCAGCAGTTCAAGGGGGCGGGGCAGGGCTAATCAGCCCCAGCATTTT
TRBJ1-6	-	TRBV27	-	CASSRRDINSPLHF	TGTGCCAGCAGTCGCCGGGACATTAATTCACCCCTCCACTTT
TRBJ1-2	-	TRBV6-5	-	CASTLSKNAQDGYTF	TGTGCCAGCACTCTAAGCAAGAATGCCCAGGATGGCTACACCTTC
TRBJ1-5	-	TRBV5-6	-	CASSLSLGGQPQHF	TGTGCCAGCAGCTTGAGTTTGGGAGGTCAGCCCCAGCATTTT
TRBJ1-4	-	TRBV5-4	-	CASSFIARGLANEKLFF	TGTGCCAGCAGCTTCATCGCCAGGGGTTTAGCTAATGAAAAACTGTTTTTT
TRBJ1-2	TRBD1	TRBV29-1	-	CSVVRDRADYGYTF	TGCAGCGTTGTACGGGACAGGGCAGACTATGGCTACACCTTC
TRBJ1-2	TRBD1	TRBV19	-	CASAQGGGYTF	TGTGCCAGCGCCCAGGGGGGTGGCTACACCTTC
TRBJ1-1	TRBD1	TRBV9	-	CASSVGQGYPEAFF	TGTGCCAGCAGCGTCGGACAGGGGTACCCTGAAGCTTTCTTT
TRBJ2-3	-	TRBV5-1	-	CASSLIPSTDTQYF	TGCGCCAGCAGCTTGATTCCCTCCACAGATACGCAGTATTTT
TRBJ2-3	-	TRBV12-5	-	CASDARDTDTQYF	TGTGCTAGTGATGCCAGGGATACAGATACGCAGTATTTT
TRBJ1-5	-	TRBV30	-	CAWSRQVDQPQHF	TGTGCCTGGAGCCGACAGGTGGATCAGCCCCAGCATTTT
TRBJ2-7	TRBD1	TRBV19	-	CASSMRSRGSYEQYF	TGTGCCAGTAGTATGCGCTCCAGGGGGTCTTACGAGCAGTACTTC
TRBJ2-1	-	TRBV5-8	-	CASSSDTLQVNEQFF	TGTGCCAGCAGCTCTGATACCCTTCAGGTCAATGAGCAGTTCTTC
TRBJ2-7	-	TRBV29-1	-	CSVEDRSRGYEQYF	TGCAGCGTTGAAGATCGGTCGCGGGGCTACGAGCAGTACTTC
TRBJ1-4	-	TRBV7-3	-	CASSLTRGQDTGKLFF	TGTGCCAGCAGCTTAACGCGCGGACAAGATACGGGAAAACTGTTTTTT
TRBJ2-7	-	TRBV6-5	-	CASSYSSTTYF	TGTGCCAGCAGTTACTCTAGCACCACGTACTTC
TRBJ2-7	TRBD2	TRBV3-1/TRBV3-2	once	CASSRLGTSGGREQYF	TGTGCCAGCAGTCGACTCGGGACTAGCGGGGGCCGGGAGCAGTACTTC
TRBJ1-6	-	TRBV2	-	CASRREGREPPLHF	TGTGCCAGCAGGCGAGAGGGGAGGGAACCACCCCTCCACTTT
TRBJ2-3	TRBD2	TRBV3-1/TRBV3-2	-	CASTRTSGPDTQYF	TGTGCCAGCACCCGGACTAGCGGACCAGATACGCAGTATTTT
TRBJ2-7	-	TRBV27	-	CASSPDRVPSYEQYF	TGTGCCAGCAGTCCCGACCGGGTCCCCTCCTACGAGCAGTACTTC
TRBJ2-7	-	TRBV12-3/TRBV12-4	-	CASSLTEAYEQYF	TGTGCCAGCAGTTTGACAGAAGCCTACGAGCAGTACTTC
TRBJ1-1	TRBD1	TRBV7-9	-	CASSKPKGADTEAFF	TGTGCCAGCAGCAAACCTAAGGGGGCTGACACTGAAGCTTTCTTT
TRBJ1-2	TRBD1	TRBV19	-	CASSVQTGVGGYTF	TGTGCCAGTAGTGTCCAGACAGGGGTAGGTGGCTACACCTTC
TRBJ1-3	-	TRBV4-1	once	CASSRDSSGNTIYF	TGCGCCAGCAGCAGAGATAGCTCTGGAAACACCATATATTTT
TRBJ2-1	TRBD2	TRBV4-3	-	CASSHIAGGLSYNEQFF	TGCGCCAGCAGCCACATAGCGGGGGGGCTCTCCTACAATGAGCAGTTCTTC
TRBJ2-3	TRBD1	TRBV5-1	-	CASSFYPAGTDTSTDTQYF	TGCGCCAGCAGCTTTTACCCGGCCGGGACAGATACTAGCACAGATACGCAGTATTTT